Below are 24 T cell receptor beta chains sequenced from a single sample in a study of stem cell transplantation in POMP-related autoinflammatory disease. The protocol was immunoSEQ multiplex PCR, while the TCRdb copy is restricted to in-frame clones and leaves out a portion. Of over 60,000 clones in the sample, roughly 93% were seen once. Sequences were derived from CD4+ T cells from PBMCs, sampled after stem cell transplantation. These receptors all come from a human patient with POMP-related autoinflammation and immune dysregulation (PRAID). The T cells may come from the graft donor.

In regard to this clone: The same CDR3 is also encoded by other DNA sequences in this sample. This chain links TRBV7-9 with TRBJ1-2, with TRBD1 as a possible D gene (6 bases). V was shortened by 5 bases and J by 1 base, with 11 bases between the two germline ends. The CDR3 covers 14 residues. Germline CDR1 SEHNR, CDR2 FQNEAQ (reference sequence). For the CDR3, the DNA is TGTGCCAGCAGCCTAGGGGGGCTTAACTATGGCTACACCTTC. Amino acid sequence: CASSLGGLNYGYTF.

This clone occurred a few times. V gene TRBV11-2 combines with J gene TRBJ1-3, with 11 bases that match TRBD1. The V gene's germline CDR1 is SGHAT and CDR2 FQNNGV. V shed 6 bases and J 2 bases; nucleotides not matched to a gene: 6. The CDR3 is 16 residues long. The CDR3 nucleotides are TGTGCCAGCAGAAGGACAGGGGGCGAAGCTGGAAACACCATATATTTT. Translation gives CASRRTGGEAGNTIYF.

This clone has only one observation. This sequence joins TRBV19 and TRBJ2-2, with 8 bases that match TRBD2. Germline loops: CDR1 LNHDA, CDR2 SQIVND (reference sequence). The J segment lost 5 bases and the V segment lost 2 bases, leaving 10 bases of the junction unmatched. This CDR3 is built from 17 residues. The CDR3 loop is CASSIPPGGGRTGELFF. The CDR3 DNA is TGTGCCAGTAGTATACCCCCCGGCGGGGGGAGGACCGGGGAGCTGTTTTTT.

This clone was seen once. The chain combines TRBV4-1 with TRBJ1-2, with D possibly matching TRBD1 (5 bases). Trimming took off 1 base at V and 0 bases at J, with 30 bases between the two ends. CDR3 length equals 22 residues. CDR1 and CDR2 from the germline V gene are MGHRA and YSYEKL. CDR3: CASSQGGSRGPSRPRANYGYTF. DNA for the CDR3: TGCGCCAGCAGCCAAGGCGGGAGCCGTGGCCCGAGCCGGCCCAGGGCTAACTATGGCTACACCTTC.

The V call is TRBV18, the J call TRBJ1-1; TRBD1 might be the D (6 bases). Germline CDR1 and CDR2: KGHSH and LQKENI. Trimming cost V 2 bases and J 6 bases, with 25 bases left between them. The CDR3 contains 18 residues. The CDR3 DNA reads as TGTGCCAGCTCACCATTTGTTATGGACAGCATCAATACCGCTGAAGCTTTCTTT. As protein: CASSPFVMDSINTAEAFF.

As DNA, the CDR3 is TGTGCCAGCATGAGGACCGCGTTCTCCAGCGAGCAGTACGTC. This codes for CASMRTAFSSEQYV. The chain employs TRBV27 and TRBJ2-7; D gene ambiguous. V was cut by 7 bases and J by 6 bases, with 19 bases left in between. CDR3 length: 14 amino acids. The V gene's germline CDR1 is MNHEY and CDR2 SMNVEV (reference sequence).

V gene TRBV28 combines with J gene TRBJ1-4; D is possibly TRBD1 (5 bases). V was shortened by 3 bases and J by 10 bases, with 18 bases between the two germline ends. From germline, CDR1 is MDHEN and CDR2 SYDVKM. This CDR3 has 15 amino acids. CDR3 in DNA: TGTGCCAGCAGTTTGATCGAGGCAGGGTTAAGAAAACTGTTTTTT. Amino acid sequence: CASSLIEAGLRKLFF.

The chain's CDR3 is CASSIPGQADTEAFF. The CDR3 region has the DNA TGCGCCAGCAGCATACCGGGACAGGCGGACACTGAAGCTTTCTTT. The chain has TRBV5-1 and TRBJ1-1; 8 nucleotides line up with TRBD1. CDR1 SGHRS and CDR2 YFSETQ come from the germline V gene. The CDR3 runs to 15 residues. Trimming at V came to 4 bases and at J to 3 bases, leaving 8 bases not matched to a gene. Full variable domain (missing parts from reference TRBV5-1 and TRBJ1-1): KAGVTQTPRYLIKTRGQQVTLSCSPISGHRSVSWYQQTPGQGLQFLFEYFSETQRNKGNFPGRFSGRQFSNSRSEMNVSTLELGDSALYLCASSIPGQADTEAFFGQGTRLTVV.

The rearrangement links TRBV13 to TRBJ2-1; perhaps TRBD2 as D (6 bases). The germline V gene encodes CDR1 PRHDT and CDR2 FYEKMQ (reference sequence). The CDR3 has 15 residues. Trimming took 5 bases from V and 3 from J, leaving 14 bases between them. CDR3 sequence reads: CASSPAGRVYNEQFF. DNA for the CDR3: TGTGCCAGCAGCCCCGCGGGGCGGGTCTACAATGAGCAGTTCTTC. Full variable domain (missing parts from reference TRBV13 and TRBJ2-1): AAGVIQSPRHLIKEKRETATLKCYPIPRHDTVYWYQQGPGQDPQFLISFYEKMQSDKGSIPDRFSAQQFSDYHSELNMSSLELGDSALYFCASSPAGRVYNEQFFGPGTRLTVL.

The chain joins TRBV4-1 to TRBJ1-4, with 8 bases that match TRBD1. The junction had 9 bases not matched to a gene; V was cut back by 1 base and J by 2 bases. The CDR3 spans 18 residues. Per the germline V gene, CDR1 is MGHRA and CDR2 is YSYEKL. The CDR3 nucleotides read TGCGCCAGCAGCCAAGGAGTGCAGGGGGCCTCGACTAATGAAAAACTGTTTTTT. Translation gives CASSQGVQGASTNEKLFF.

The V gene is TRBV15, the J gene TRBJ2-1; no clear D gene. V dropped 3 bases and J dropped 7 bases, with 13 bases sitting between them. CDR1 and CDR2 (germline): LNHNV, YYDKDF (reference sequence). The CDR3 length is 14 residues. CDR3 region: CATSRSNSINEQFF. The CDR3 nucleotides are TGTGCCACCAGCAGGAGTAACTCCATAAATGAGCAGTTCTTC.

The chain links TRBV28 to TRBJ2-1, with 7 bases lining up with TRBD2. The CDR3 runs 15 residues. The ends lost 7 bases at V and 10 bases at J; junction bases unmatched: 16. CDR1 and CDR2 from the germline V gene are MDHEN and SYDVKM. CDR3 nucleotide sequence: TGTGCCAGCAACCCGGGGAGGCGGGAGTCTCGAGAGCAGTTCTTC. It translates to CASNPGRRESREQFF.

The V gene is TRBV7-9, the J gene TRBJ1-1; D not resolved. Germline V gene sequence: CDR1 SEHNR, CDR2 FQNEAQ (reference sequence). The CDR3 sequence is 13 residues long. V gave up 5 bases and J gave up 1 base, with 8 bases separating them. Here the CDR3 DNA reads TGTGCCAGCAGCCACGTGGGGAACACTGAAGCTTTCTTT. Its translation: CASSHVGNTEAFF.

This chain links TRBV27 with TRBJ2-7, with 9 nucleotides matching TRBD1. The CDR3 length is 14 residues. The germline V gene encodes CDR1 MNHEY and CDR2 SMNVEV (reference sequence). V shed 7 bases, J shed 6 bases, and the junction held 10 bases outside the gene matches. The CDR3 here is CASKGRDRAREQYF. The CDR3 nucleotides are TGTGCCAGCAAGGGGCGGGACAGGGCTCGCGAGCAGTACTTC.

V usage is TRBV11-2 and J usage is TRBJ2-7; D remains unclear. From germline, CDR1 is SGHAT and CDR2 FQNNGV. Trimming cost V 0 bases and J 4 bases, with 7 bases left between them. This CDR3 comprises 13 residues. The CDR3 reads CASSLEPEYEQYV. For the CDR3, the DNA is TGTGCCAGCAGCTTAGAACCAGAGTACGAGCAGTACGTC.

The chain recombines TRBV29-1 with TRBJ1-3; D may be TRBD1 (5 bases). The V gene's germline CDR1 is SQVTM and CDR2 ANQGSEA. This CDR3 region has 16 residues. V was pared by 6 bases and J by 0 bases, with 18 bases between. The CDR3 protein is CSVEYTQGNSGNTIYF. CDR3 nucleotide sequence: TGCAGCGTCGAGTATACCCAGGGTAACTCTGGAAACACCATATATTTT.

The V gene is TRBV4-1, the J gene TRBJ2-2, with unresolved D. Germline CDR1 MGHRA, CDR2 YSYEKL. The CDR3 runs 14 residues. V lost 4 bases and J lost 0, with 6 bases in between. As DNA, the CDR3 is TGCGCCAGCAGCCCTGACGCGAACACCGGGGAGCTGTTTTTT. Protein sequence: CASSPDANTGELFF.

V gene TRBV12-3 or TRBV12-4 combines with J gene TRBJ1-2; maybe TRBD1 (5 bases). The CDR3 consists of 13 residues. Deletions cut 2 bases from V and 4 bases from J, with 8 bases between. The CDR3 sequence: CASSLKGPYGYTF. The CDR3 nucleotides are TGTGCCAGCAGTTTAAAGGGGCCCTATGGCTACACCTTC.

The V and J genes are TRBV7-9 and TRBJ2-3; TRBD1 or TRBD2 may be the D gene (6 bases each). This CDR3 spans 15 amino acids. From germline, CDR1 is SEHNR and CDR2 FQNEAQ (reference sequence). With 0 bases removed from V and 4 bases from J, the gap between germline ends came to 11 bases. The CDR3 here is CASSLAGGGSDTQYF. For the CDR3, the DNA is TGTGCCAGCAGCTTAGCGGGGGGCGGGTCAGATACGCAGTATTTT.

This clone has only one observation. The rearrangement joins TRBV5-1 to TRBJ2-4, with D perhaps given as TRBD1 or TRBD2 (5 bases each). In germline, CDR1 is SGHRS, CDR2 YFSETQ. The CDR3 sequence is 13 residues long. The germline V and J ends were trimmed by 1 base and 6 bases, with 8 bases remaining between them. The CDR3 DNA sequence: TGCGCCAGCAGCTTGCCCGGGACAAACATTCAGTACTTC. Residues: CASSLPGTNIQYF.

A single count supports this clone. The rearrangement links TRBV19 to TRBJ2-6; D uncertain. Deletions cut 6 bases from V and 0 bases from J, with 12 bases between. Germline V gene sequence: CDR1 LNHDA, CDR2 SQIVND (reference sequence). CDR3 length equals 16 residues. The CDR3 protein is CASSPSGNSGANVLTF. The CDR3 region has the DNA TGTGCCAGTAGCCCATCGGGCAACTCTGGGGCCAACGTCCTGACTTTC.

The V call is TRBV6-5, the J call TRBJ1-6; 9 bases map to TRBD1. CDR1 is MNHEY, CDR2 SVGAGI, per germline. The CDR3 has 14 amino acids. V trimming: 2 bases; J trimming: 10 bases; junction bases outside the gene matches: 3. DNA of the CDR3: TGTGCCAGCAGTTACCGGGACAGGGACTCACCCCTCCACTTT. It yields the protein CASSYRDRDSPLHF.

The rearrangement uses TRBV5-4 and TRBJ2-1; possibly TRBD1 or TRBD2 for D (6 bases each). Germline CDR1 is SGHNT and CDR2 is YYREEE (reference sequence). The CDR3 length is 16 residues. V lost 1 base to trimming and J lost 6 bases, with 17 bases between them. The CDR3 loop is CASSLMGGVRSNEQFF. CDR3 DNA: TGTGCCAGCAGCTTGATGGGGGGCGTAAGGTCCAATGAGCAGTTCTTC.

The chain is built from TRBV19 and TRBJ2-1; 7 bases line up with TRBD1. The CDR3 totals 15 residues. Germline V gene lookup returns CDR1 LNHDA and CDR2 SQIVND (reference sequence). The V gene end was trimmed by 7 bases and the J gene end by 7 bases; junction bases not matched to a gene: 13. The CDR3 region is CASTLGTGVRNEQFF. CDR3 sequence (DNA): TGTGCCAGTACCCTCGGAACAGGGGTCCGGAATGAGCAGTTCTTC.